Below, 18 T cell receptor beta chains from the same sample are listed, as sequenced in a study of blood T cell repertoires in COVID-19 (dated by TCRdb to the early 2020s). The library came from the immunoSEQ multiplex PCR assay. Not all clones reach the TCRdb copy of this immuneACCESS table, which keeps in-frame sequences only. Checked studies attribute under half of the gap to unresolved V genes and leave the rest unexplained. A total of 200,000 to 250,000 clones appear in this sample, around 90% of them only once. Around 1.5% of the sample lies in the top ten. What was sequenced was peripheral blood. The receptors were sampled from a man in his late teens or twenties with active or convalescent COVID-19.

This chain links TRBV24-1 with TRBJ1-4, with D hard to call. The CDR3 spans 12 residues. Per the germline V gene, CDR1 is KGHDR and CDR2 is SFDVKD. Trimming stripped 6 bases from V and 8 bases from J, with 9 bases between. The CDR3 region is CATSQGGEKLFF. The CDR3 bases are TGTGCCACCAGTCAAGGCGGGGAAAAACTGTTTTTT.

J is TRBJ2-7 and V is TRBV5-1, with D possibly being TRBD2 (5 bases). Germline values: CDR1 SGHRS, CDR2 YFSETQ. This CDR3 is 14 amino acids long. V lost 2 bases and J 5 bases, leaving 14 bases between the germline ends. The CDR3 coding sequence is TGCGCCAGCAGCTTTGAGGGAGCCAGCGACGAGCAGTACTTC. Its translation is CASSFEGASDEQYF.

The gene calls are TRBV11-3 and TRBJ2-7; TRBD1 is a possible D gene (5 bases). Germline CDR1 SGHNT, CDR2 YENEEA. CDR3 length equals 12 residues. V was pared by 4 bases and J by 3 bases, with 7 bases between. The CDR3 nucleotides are TGTGCCAGCAGCTATGACAGCTACGAGCAGTACTTC. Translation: CASSYDSYEQYF.

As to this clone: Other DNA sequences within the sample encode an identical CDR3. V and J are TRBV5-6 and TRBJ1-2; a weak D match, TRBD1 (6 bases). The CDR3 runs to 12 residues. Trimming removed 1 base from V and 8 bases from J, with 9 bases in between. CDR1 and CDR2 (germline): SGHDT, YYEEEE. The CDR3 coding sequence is TGTGCCAGCAGCTTGACAGGGTACGGCTACACCTTC. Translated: CASSLTGYGYTF.

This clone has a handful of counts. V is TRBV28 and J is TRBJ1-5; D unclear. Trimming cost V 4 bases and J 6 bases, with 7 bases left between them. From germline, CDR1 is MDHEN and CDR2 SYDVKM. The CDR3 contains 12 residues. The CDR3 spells CASSSGSQPQHF. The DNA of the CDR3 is TGTGCCAGCAGTTCGGGGTCTCAGCCCCAGCATTTT.

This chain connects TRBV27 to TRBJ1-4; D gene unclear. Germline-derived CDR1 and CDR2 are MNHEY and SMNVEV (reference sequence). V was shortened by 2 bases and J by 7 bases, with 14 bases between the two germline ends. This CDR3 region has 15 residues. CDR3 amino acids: CASSLSYGTGEKLFF. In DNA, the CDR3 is TGTGCCAGCAGTTTAAGTTACGGCACGGGTGAAAAACTGTTTTTT.

The CDR3 DNA sequence: TGTGCCAGCAGTTTAAGCCGTATAGTCTACGAGCAGTACTTC. This codes for CASSLSRIVYEQYF. The chain joins TRBV28 to TRBJ2-7; D is ambiguous. The V end lost 2 bases, the J end lost 3 bases, and 11 bases lay between the germline ends. This CDR3 has 14 residues. CDR1 and CDR2 (germline): MDHEN, SYDVKM.

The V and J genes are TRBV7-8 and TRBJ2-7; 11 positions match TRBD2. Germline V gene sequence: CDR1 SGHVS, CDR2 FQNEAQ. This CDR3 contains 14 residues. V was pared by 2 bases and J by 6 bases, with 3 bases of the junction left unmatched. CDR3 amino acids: CASSLTSGSAEQYF. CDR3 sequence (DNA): TGTGCCAGCAGCTTAACTAGCGGGAGCGCCGAGCAGTACTTC.

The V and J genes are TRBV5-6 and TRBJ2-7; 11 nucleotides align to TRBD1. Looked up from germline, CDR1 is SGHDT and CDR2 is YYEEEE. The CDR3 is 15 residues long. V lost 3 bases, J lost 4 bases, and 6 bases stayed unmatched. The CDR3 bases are TGTGCCAGCAGCTGGAGGGACAGGGGGTTATACGAGCAGTACTTC. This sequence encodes CASSWRDRGLYEQYF.

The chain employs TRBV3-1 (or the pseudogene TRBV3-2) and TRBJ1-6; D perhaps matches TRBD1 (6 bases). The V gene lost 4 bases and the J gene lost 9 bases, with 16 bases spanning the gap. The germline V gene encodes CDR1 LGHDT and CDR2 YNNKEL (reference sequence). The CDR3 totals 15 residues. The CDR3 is CASSPWTARSSPLHF. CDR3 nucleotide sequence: TGTGCCAGCAGCCCCTGGACAGCCAGGAGTTCACCCCTCCACTTT.

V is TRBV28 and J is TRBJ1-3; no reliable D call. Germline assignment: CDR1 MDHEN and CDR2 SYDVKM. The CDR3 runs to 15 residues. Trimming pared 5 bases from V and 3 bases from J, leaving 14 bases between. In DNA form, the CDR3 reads TGTGCCAGCAGTCCCCACGCGGGGATTGGAAACACCATATATTTT. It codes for CASSPHAGIGNTIYF.

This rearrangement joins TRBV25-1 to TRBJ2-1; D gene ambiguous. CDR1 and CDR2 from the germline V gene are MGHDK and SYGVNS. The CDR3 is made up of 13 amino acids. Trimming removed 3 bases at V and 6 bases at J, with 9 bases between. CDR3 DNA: TGTGCCAGCAGTGACAGGAACGGCAATGAGCAGTTCTTC. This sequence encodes CASSDRNGNEQFF.

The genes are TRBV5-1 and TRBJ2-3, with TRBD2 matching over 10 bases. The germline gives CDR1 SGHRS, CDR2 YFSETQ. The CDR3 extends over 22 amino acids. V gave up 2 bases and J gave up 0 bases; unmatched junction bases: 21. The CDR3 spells CASSFFTPGLAKGGLSTDTQYF. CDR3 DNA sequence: TGCGCCAGCAGCTTCTTCACCCCGGGACTAGCGAAGGGGGGCCTTAGCACAGATACGCAGTATTTT.

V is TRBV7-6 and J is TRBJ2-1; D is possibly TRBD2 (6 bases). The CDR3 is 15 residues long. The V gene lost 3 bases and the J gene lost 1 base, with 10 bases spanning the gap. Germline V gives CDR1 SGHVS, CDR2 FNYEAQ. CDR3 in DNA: TGTGCCAGCAGCTTGGCGGGAAGGTCCTACAATGAGCAGTTCTTC. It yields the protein CASSLAGRSYNEQFF.

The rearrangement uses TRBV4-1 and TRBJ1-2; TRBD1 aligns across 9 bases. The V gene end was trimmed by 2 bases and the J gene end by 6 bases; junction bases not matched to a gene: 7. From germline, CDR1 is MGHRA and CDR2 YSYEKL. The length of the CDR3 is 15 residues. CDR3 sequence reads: CASSQITTGGDGYTF. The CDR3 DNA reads TGCGCCAGCAGCCAAATAACAACAGGGGGCGATGGCTACACCTTC.

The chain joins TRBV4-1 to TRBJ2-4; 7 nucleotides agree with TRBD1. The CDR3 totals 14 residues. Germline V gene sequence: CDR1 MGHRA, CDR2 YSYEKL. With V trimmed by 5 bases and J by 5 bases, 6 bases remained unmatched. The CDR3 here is CASSRGRGQNIQYF. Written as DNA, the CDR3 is TGCGCCAGCAGCAGGGGGCGAGGCCAAAACATTCAGTACTTC.

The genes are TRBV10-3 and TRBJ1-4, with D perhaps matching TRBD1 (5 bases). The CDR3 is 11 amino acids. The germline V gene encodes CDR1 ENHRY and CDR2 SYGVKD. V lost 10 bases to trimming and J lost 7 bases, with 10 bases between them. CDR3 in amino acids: CATLQGEKLFF. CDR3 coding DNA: TGTGCCACCTTGCAGGGTGAAAAACTGTTTTTT.

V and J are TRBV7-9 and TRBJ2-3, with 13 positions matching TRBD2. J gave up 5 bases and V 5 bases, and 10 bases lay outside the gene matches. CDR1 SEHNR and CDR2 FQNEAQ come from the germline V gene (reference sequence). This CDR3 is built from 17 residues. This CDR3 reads CASSTTGTSGTIDTQYF. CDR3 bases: TGTGCCAGCAGCACGACCGGGACTAGCGGGACGATAGATACGCAGTATTTT.